This T cell receptor (beta chain) is from a study of blood T cell repertoires in COVID-19. For the study at large: Samples representing acute and convalescent COVID-19 were sourced from the United States, Italy and Spain. In each case, the material was cDNA or gDNA derived from T cells, B-cell-depleted T cells, or PBMCs.

Clones were sequenced by immunoSEQ multiplex PCR, and TCRdb holds only the in-frame ones, with some missing. The sample lists over 80,000 clones; approximately 91% were seen once. The CDR3 extends over 16 amino acids. V lost 5 bases and J 6 bases, leaving 23 bases between the germline ends. Germline V gene sequence: CDR1 SGHVS, CDR2 FNYEAQ. This clone was found a few times. The TCR sequence derives from an elderly woman with acute or convalescent COVID-19. V and J are TRBV7-6 and TRBJ2-7, with D possibly matching TRBD1 (6 bases). Sample: peripheral blood. The CDR3 DNA reads as TGTGCCAGCAGCCGACTCCAGGGGCGGACGGTCCTCGAGCAGTACTTC. Its protein is CASSRLQGRTVLEQYF.